Listed below are T cell receptor beta chains from one sample, sequenced in a study of blood T cell repertoires in COVID-19. Only in-frame clones appear in the TCRdb table, and some are missing; sequencing was by immunoSEQ multiplex PCR. The sample has 200,000 to 250,000 clones, 85% to 90% seen once; the top ten hold roughly 2.6%. The sequenced sample was peripheral blood. The receptors here all came from a man aged 30 to 39 with COVID-19, enrolled during active disease. Both conserved end residues are part of each CDR3. A D gene is named only where the DNA matches it firmly. For some rows the clone size is stated as once, few or many, or as a class when expanded; others skip it.

>-|TRBV7-2|TRBJ1-4|TRBD1
TGTGCCAGCACACCGGACAGGGGACATGAAAAACTGTTTTTT
CASTPDRGHEKLFF
>once|TRBV19|TRBJ2-7|TRBD2
TGTGCCAGTAGCCTAGCTCTAGCGGGGAGCAACGAGCAGTACTTT
CASSLALAGSNEQYF
>-|TRBV5-5|TRBJ2-7|TRBD1
TGTGCCAGCAGCGTTTGGGACAGGGGGCTTGGTGAGCAGTACTTC
CASSVWDRGLGEQYF
>-|TRBV9|TRBJ1-3|-
TGTGCCAGCAGCTTAACGGACAGCCCGTCGCGATCTGGAAACACCATATATTTT
CASSLTDSPSRSGNTIYF
>-|TRBV7-8|TRBJ1-5|-
TGTGCCAGCACCCGGCGGGGGGAAGGCAATCAGCCCCAGCATTTT
CASTRRGEGNQPQHF
>once|TRBV12-5|TRBJ2-7|-
TGTGCTAGTGAGAAGGGCAGGAGGCTCCACGAGCAGTACTTC
CASEKGRRLHEQYF
>-|TRBV5-4|TRBJ2-2|TRBD2
TGTGCCAGCAGCTTGCACATCGGACTAGCGGCCACCGGGGAGCTGTTTTTT
CASSLHIGLAATGELFF
>-|TRBV7-2|TRBJ1-5|TRBD1
TGTGCCAGCAGCTTAGGGGGGTTAAAGGGACAGGCCCAGCATTTT
CASSLGGLKGQAQHF
>-|TRBV6-2/TRBV6-3|TRBJ1-2|-
TGTGCCAGCAGTTACGCGGCTAACTATGGCTACACCTTC
CASSYAANYGYTF
>-|TRBV12-5|TRBJ2-3|-
TGTGCTAGTGGTTTGACGGGGGGCACAGATACGCAGTATTTT
CASGLTGGTDTQYF
>-|TRBV5-6|TRBJ2-7|-
TGTGCCAGCACCCCGACAGGACCTCCCCGTCAGCAGTACTTC
CASTPTGPPRQQYF
>-|TRBV5-1|TRBJ1-4|TRBD1
TGCGCCAGCAGCCCCGGGACAGATCGTGAAAAACTGTTTTTT
CASSPGTDREKLFF
>-|TRBV5-4|TRBJ1-6|-
TGTGCCAGCAGCCGGGGGGACATTTCACCCCTCCACTTT
CASSRGDISPLHF
>-|TRBV25-1|TRBJ1-6|-
TGTGCCAGCAGTGTCACTCAGGGAGGGGGGTCACCCCTCCACTTT
CASSVTQGGGSPLHF